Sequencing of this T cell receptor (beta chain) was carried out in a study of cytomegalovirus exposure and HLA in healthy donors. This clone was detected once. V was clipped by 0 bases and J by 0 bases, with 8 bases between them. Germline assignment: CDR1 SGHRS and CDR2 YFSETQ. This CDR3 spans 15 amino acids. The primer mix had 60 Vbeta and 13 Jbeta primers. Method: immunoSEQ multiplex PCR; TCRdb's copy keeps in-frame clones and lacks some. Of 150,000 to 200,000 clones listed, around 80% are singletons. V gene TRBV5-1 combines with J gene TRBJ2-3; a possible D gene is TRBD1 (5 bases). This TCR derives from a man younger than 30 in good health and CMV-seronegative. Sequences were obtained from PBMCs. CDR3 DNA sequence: TGCGCCAGCAGCTTGGGAGACAGAAGCACAGATACGCAGTATTTT. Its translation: CASSLGDRSTDTQYF.